This TCR beta chain was profiled in a study of cytomegalovirus exposure and HLA in healthy donors. Study-wide results and limits: TCR beta V- and J-gene trimming, according to a later analysis, was linked to a missense DCLRE1C variant.

The PCR was carried out with 60 Vbeta primers and 13 Jbeta primers. Clones were read by immunoSEQ multiplex PCR, and TCRdb kept only the in-frame ones, dropping some. The repertoire consists of 85,000 to 100,000 clones, with roughly 80% occurring once and the leading ten covering more than 3%. Germline values: CDR1 SGHNT, CDR2 YYREEE (reference sequence). The CDR3 consists of 15 residues. Between the trimmed V and J ends, which lost 4 bases and 7 bases, there was a span of 15 bases. Points on this clone: The antigen remains unidentified.

The material sequenced was PBMCs. The source is a man aged 40-49 years in good health and CMV-seronegative. V and J are TRBV5-4 and TRBJ1-6, with D possibly being TRBD1 (5 bases). The CDR3 DNA is TGTGCCAGCAGCCCGCGAGGGGAGGGGAATTCACCCCTCCACTTT. This gives the protein CASSPRGEGNSPLHF.